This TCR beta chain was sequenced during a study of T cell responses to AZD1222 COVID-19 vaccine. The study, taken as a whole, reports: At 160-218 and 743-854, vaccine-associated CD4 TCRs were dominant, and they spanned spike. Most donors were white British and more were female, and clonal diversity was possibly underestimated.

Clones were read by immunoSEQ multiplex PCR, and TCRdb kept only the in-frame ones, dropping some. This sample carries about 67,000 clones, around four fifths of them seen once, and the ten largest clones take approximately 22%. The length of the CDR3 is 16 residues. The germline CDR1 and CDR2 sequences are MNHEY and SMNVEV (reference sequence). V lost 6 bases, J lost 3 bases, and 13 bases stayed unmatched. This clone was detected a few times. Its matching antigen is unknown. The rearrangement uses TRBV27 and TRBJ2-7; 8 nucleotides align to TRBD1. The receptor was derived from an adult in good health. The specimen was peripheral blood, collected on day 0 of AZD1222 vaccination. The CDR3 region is CASSLFPRTGLYEQYF. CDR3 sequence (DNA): TGTGCCAGCAGCCTCTTTCCTCGGACAGGGCTCTACGAGCAGTACTTC.